This T cell receptor beta chain was observed in a study of blood T cell repertoires in COVID-19. Overall study: From T cells, B-cell-depleted T cells, or PBMCs came the material, which was cDNA or gDNA.

Methods used by the authors: Estimation of nucleated cell counts relied on the amplification of reference gene primers. Clones were read by immunoSEQ multiplex PCR, and TCRdb kept only the in-frame ones, dropping some. For V, J and clone size, that table is used; D and trimming come from the DNA. The table has 25,000 to 30,000 clones, under 90% seen once. CDR1 and CDR2 from the germline V gene are SEHNR and FQNEAQ (reference sequence). This CDR3 is 15 amino acids long. J gave up 5 bases and V 6 bases, and 7 bases lay outside the gene matches. The receptor was isolated from a man in his 70s with active COVID-19. The chain joins TRBV7-9 to TRBJ2-5, with 12 nucleotides matching TRBD2. Sequencing was carried out using peripheral blood. The CDR3 DNA reads TGTGCCAGCAGGCCAGGACTAGCGGGGTGGGAGACCCAGTACTTC. It yields the protein CASRPGLAGWETQYF.